A single sample is the source of the 27 T cell receptor beta chains below, sequenced in a study of cytomegalovirus exposure and HLA in healthy donors. Both 60 Vbeta primers and 13 Jbeta primers went into the PCR. TCRdb's copy holds only in-frame clones and misses some; the assay was immunoSEQ multiplex PCR. Of tens of thousands of clones in the sample, around four fifths were seen once. Sequencing was done on a sample of PBMCs. The receptor source for this set is a man aged 30-40 years in good health and CMV-seronegative.

The chain employs TRBV4-1 and TRBJ2-3, with 10 bases that match TRBD2. The CDR3 extends over 18 amino acids. The J segment lost 4 bases and the V segment lost 0 bases, leaving 10 bases of the junction unmatched. Germline V lookup: CDR1 MGHRA, CDR2 YSYEKL. CDR3 DNA: TGCGCCAGCAGCCAAGAGCAAAAAGGGACTAGCGCGCCAGATACGCAGTATTTT. Translation: CASSQEQKGTSAPDTQYF.

The rearrangement uses TRBV5-4 and TRBJ2-7; possible D gene TRBD1, 6 bases. Per germline, CDR1 SGHNT and CDR2 YYREEE (reference sequence). The CDR3 is 17 residues long. V lost 7 bases to trimming and J lost 6 bases, with 29 bases between them. DNA for the CDR3: TGTGCCAGCTGGGACAAGAGCTCCAAAGGCGTGGGGTTCGAGCAGTACTTC. This translates into CASWDKSSKGVGFEQYF. Filled out from reference TRBV5-4 and TRBJ2-7, the complete variable domain reads ETGVTQSPTHLIKTRGQQVTLRCSSQSGHNTVSWYQQALGQGPQFIFQYYREEENGRGNFPPRFSGLQFPNYSSELNVNALELDDSALYLCASWDKSSKGVGFEQYFGPGTRLTVT.

This sequence joins TRBV5-4 and TRBJ2-3, with 7 bases lining up with TRBD1. V lost 2 bases and J lost 4; bases outside the gene matches: 4. This CDR3 region has 14 residues. Germline assignment: CDR1 SGHNT and CDR2 YYREEE (reference sequence). Here the CDR3 reads CASSLGTASDTQYF. The CDR3 DNA follows: TGTGCCAGCAGCTTAGGGACAGCTTCAGATACGCAGTATTTT.

The chain carries TRBV6-1 and TRBJ2-5, with 10 bases lining up with TRBD1. TRBJ2-7 explains the end of the DNA better; the J call may be wrong. Germline values: CDR1 MNHNS, CDR2 SASEGT. This CDR3 contains 14 residues. The CDR3 DNA reads TGTGCCAGCAGTGAGGGACAGGGGACCTACGAGCAGTACTTC. Protein: CASSEGQGTYEQYF.

This rearrangement joins TRBV7-6 to TRBJ2-3; TRBD2 might be the D (6 bases). Germline V gene sequence: CDR1 SGHVS, CDR2 FNYEAQ. The CDR3 is made up of 12 amino acids. Trimming removed 5 bases from V and 5 bases from J, with 8 bases in between. Here the CDR3 DNA reads TGTGCCAGCAGCCCGGGGGTAGATACGCAGTATTTT. Translated, it gives CASSPGVDTQYF.

CDR3 sequence reads: CASSPGQDQPQHF. The CDR3 coding sequence is TGTGCCAGCAGCCCGGGACAAGATCAGCCCCAGCATTTT. The genes are TRBV7-9 and TRBJ1-5; weak D call: TRBD1 (6 bases). The V end lost 5 bases, the J end lost 5 bases, and 10 bases lay between the germline ends. Germline lookup yields CDR1 SEHNR and CDR2 FQNEAQ (reference sequence). The CDR3 is 13 residues long.

J is TRBJ1-5 and V is TRBV6-6; a possible D gene is TRBD1 (6 bases). The V gene's germline CDR1 is MNHNY and CDR2 SVGAGI (reference sequence). The ends were cut back, 8 bases at V and 6 bases at J, with 11 bases in the middle. This CDR3 spans 12 amino acids. The chain's CDR3 is CASGGGSQPQHF. The CDR3 DNA reads as TGTGCCAGCGGGGGGGGCAGTCAGCCCCAGCATTTT.

This chain uses TRBV25-1 with TRBJ2-1; TRBD1 is a possible D gene (6 bases). Trimming stripped 7 bases from V and 4 bases from J, with 20 bases between. The CDR3 has 16 amino acids. CDR1 MGHDK and CDR2 SYGVNS come from the germline V gene. The CDR3 loop is CASTRGLGAPYNEQFF. CDR3 nucleotide sequence: TGTGCCAGCACCCGGGGTTTGGGGGCCCCTTACAATGAGCAGTTCTTC.

The chain joins TRBV10-3 to TRBJ2-3, with D tentatively TRBD1 (5 bases). Germline-derived CDR1 and CDR2 are ENHRY and SYGVKD. The CDR3 is made up of 17 amino acids. Trimming took 2 bases from V and 0 from J, leaving 15 bases between them. CDR3 coding DNA: TGTGCCATCAGTGAGCCCTTACGACAGCAAAGCACAGATACGCAGTATTTT. Encoded protein: CAISEPLRQQSTDTQYF.

The chain recombines TRBV29-1 with TRBJ1-2; the D gene is possibly TRBD1 (6 bases). This CDR3 has 20 amino acids. From germline, CDR1 is SQVTM and CDR2 ANQGSEA. Trimming cost V 4 bases and J 7 bases, with 37 bases left between them. The CDR3 DNA reads as TGCAGCGTTGGGATGCCCCATGAATTGTGGACAGATTGGGTCTCGGGTGGCTACACCTTC. It encodes CSVGMPHELWTDWVSGGYTF.

The chain has TRBV13 and TRBJ1-2; tentative D call: TRBD1 (5 bases). The CDR3 spans 15 residues. The V end lost 0 bases, the J end lost 3 bases, and 11 bases lay between the germline ends. Germline V lookup: CDR1 PRHDT, CDR2 FYEKMQ (reference sequence). The CDR3 reads CASSLGGREYYGYTF. The CDR3 DNA sequence: TGTGCCAGCAGCTTAGGCGGCAGGGAATACTATGGCTACACCTTC.

J is TRBJ1-4 and V is TRBV5-8; TRBD1 agrees at 9 bases. Trimming cost V 4 bases and J 2 bases; bases outside gene matches: 3. CDR1 and CDR2 (germline): SGHTS, YDEGEE. CDR3 size: 15 residues. In nucleotides, the CDR3 is TGTGCCAGCAGCGTCGGACAGGGGACTAATGAAAAACTGTTTTTT. Residues: CASSVGQGTNEKLFF.

The V call is TRBV19, the J call TRBJ1-2; TRBD1 agrees at 7 bases. The junction had 15 bases not matched to a gene; V was cut back by 5 bases and J by 0 bases. Germline lookup yields CDR1 LNHDA and CDR2 SQIVND (reference sequence). The CDR3 covers 18 residues. The CDR3 nucleotides read TGTGCCAGTAGTGACCCCGGGACAGCCATTAGTTCTAACTATGGCTACACCTTC. This sequence encodes CASSDPGTAISSNYGYTF.

The rearrangement joins TRBV6-1 to TRBJ2-5; possible D gene TRBD2, 5 bases. TRBJ2-7 matches the DNA end more closely, so the J call is doubtful. Germline V gene sequence: CDR1 MNHNS, CDR2 SASEGT. The CDR3 loop spans 15 amino acids. The CDR3 nucleotides are TGTGCCAGCAGTGAAGGGACTCCGACTTCCTACGAGCAGTACTTC. Translation gives CASSEGTPTSYEQYF.

V usage is TRBV7-8 and J usage is TRBJ2-3, with TRBD2 as a possible D gene (6 bases). Between the trimmed V and J ends, which lost 1 base and 5 bases, there was a span of 13 bases. Germline lookup yields CDR1 SGHVS and CDR2 FQNEAQ. The CDR3 sequence is 15 residues long. This chain's CDR3 is CASSLVWGERDTQYF. In nucleotides, the CDR3 is TGTGCCAGCAGCTTAGTTTGGGGGGAGAGAGATACGCAGTATTTT.

The V call is TRBV29-1, the J call TRBJ2-2; possibly TRBD2 for D (6 bases). Per germline, CDR1 SQVTM and CDR2 ANQGSEA. CDR3 length equals 13 residues. Deletions cut 5 bases from V and 3 bases from J, with 10 bases between. DNA of the CDR3: TGCAGCGTTTACAAGCGGGACACCGGGGAGCTGTTTTTT. This encodes CSVYKRDTGELFF.

The sample holds one count of this clone. This chain uses TRBV19 with TRBJ1-1; D unresolved. This CDR3 spans 14 amino acids. Germline CDR1 and CDR2: LNHDA and SQIVND (reference sequence). Trimming pared 3 bases from V and 4 bases from J, leaving 12 bases between. CDR3 amino acids: CASSIGVITTEAFF. The CDR3 DNA sequence: TGTGCCAGTAGTATCGGGGTTATTACCACTGAAGCTTTCTTT.

This sequence joins TRBV2 and TRBJ2-2, with TRBD2 matching over 7 bases. J lost 8 bases, V lost 0 bases, and 6 bases had no gene match. This CDR3 is built from 15 residues. Per germline, CDR1 SNHLY and CDR2 FYNNEI. The DNA of the CDR3 is TGTGCCAGCAGTGAAGCGCTCGGGGGGACTGGGGAGCTGTTTTTT. Protein: CASSEALGGTGELFF.

Of note for this clone: Other nucleotide sequences in the sample specify the same CDR3. The CDR3 coding sequence is TGTGCCAGCAGCTTAGTATGGCAGGGGGCGCGATTAGGTGAAGCTTTCTTT. Translated, it gives CASSLVWQGARLGEAFF. The rearrangement joins TRBV7-2 to TRBJ1-1, with 8 bases lining up with TRBD1. With V trimmed by 1 base and J by 7 bases, 14 bases remained unmatched. Germline V lookup: CDR1 SGHTA, CDR2 FQGNSA. This CDR3 region has 17 residues.

V is TRBV5-1 and J is TRBJ2-3; TRBD2 aligns across 11 bases. The CDR3 is made up of 16 amino acids. Germline values: CDR1 SGHRS, CDR2 YFSETQ. The trim removed 5 bases at V and 6 bases at J, leaving 11 bases unmatched. CDR3 DNA: TGCGCCAGCAGTTTCACTAGCGGGGGTAAGGGGGATACGCAGTATTTT. It is translated as CASSFTSGGKGDTQYF.

J is TRBJ2-7 and V is TRBV18; 8 bases match TRBD2. J gave up 0 bases and V 3 bases, and 1 base lay outside the gene matches. The germline gives CDR1 KGHSH, CDR2 LQKENI. The length of the CDR3 is 14 residues. This CDR3 is CASSPSGSSYEQYF. The CDR3 nucleotides are TGTGCCAGCTCACCGAGCGGGAGCTCCTACGAGCAGTACTTC.

V usage is TRBV4-3 and J usage is TRBJ2-7, with a tentative D call TRBD1 (5 bases). Germline loops: CDR1 LGHNA, CDR2 YSLEER. V was cut by 3 bases and J by 0 bases, with 12 bases left in between. The CDR3 has 15 amino acids. CDR3 sequence reads: CASSHETGTSYEQYF. The CDR3, as DNA: TGCGCCAGCAGCCACGAAACAGGTACCTCCTACGAGCAGTACTTC.

This chain links TRBV7-9 with TRBJ2-2; 7 bases agree with TRBD1. The CDR3 runs 17 residues. Germline CDR1 SEHNR, CDR2 FQNEAQ (reference sequence). With 0 bases clipped from V and 1 base from J, the junction kept 5 bases outside the gene matches. CDR3 sequence: CASSLATGTVNTGELFF. DNA of the CDR3: TGTGCCAGCAGCTTAGCCACAGGGACAGTGAACACCGGGGAGCTGTTTTTT.

This rearrangement joins TRBV5-8 to TRBJ1-5; possibly TRBD1 for D (6 bases). This CDR3 comprises 15 residues. Germline CDR1 SGHTS, CDR2 YDEGEE. V was clipped by 4 bases and J by 0 bases, with 11 bases between them. The CDR3 protein is CASSPQGSSNQPQHF. The CDR3 region has the DNA TGTGCCAGCAGCCCTCAGGGGTCTAGCAATCAGCCCCAGCATTTT.

V and J are TRBV4-3 and TRBJ2-1; 7 positions match TRBD1. Looked up from germline, CDR1 is LGHNA and CDR2 is YSLEER. The CDR3 has 15 amino acids. Trimming took 3 bases from V and 5 from J; bases not matched to a gene: 7. The CDR3 DNA follows: TGCGCCAGCAGCCATGCGGACAGGAAAAACAATGAGCAGTTCTTC. Protein sequence: CASSHADRKNNEQFF.

This chain links TRBV7-9 with TRBJ2-5, with 8 nucleotides matching TRBD1. This CDR3 has 17 residues. With V trimmed by 0 bases and J by 1 base, 7 bases remained unmatched. Germline CDR1 reads SEHNR; CDR2 reads FQNEAQ (reference sequence). CDR3 protein: CASSLAGTGSLQETQYF. CDR3 bases: TGTGCCAGCAGCTTAGCGGGGACAGGATCACTCCAAGAGACCCAGTACTTC.

This chain joins TRBV4-3 and TRBJ1-4; TRBD1 agrees at 7 bases. Germline V gives CDR1 LGHNA, CDR2 YSLEER. V dropped 3 bases and J dropped 3; count of bases not matched to a gene: 4. CDR3 length: 15 amino acids. The CDR3 nucleotides read TGCGCCAGCAGCCAGGACAGGAGGGCTAATGAAAAACTGTTTTTT. As protein: CASSQDRRANEKLFF.